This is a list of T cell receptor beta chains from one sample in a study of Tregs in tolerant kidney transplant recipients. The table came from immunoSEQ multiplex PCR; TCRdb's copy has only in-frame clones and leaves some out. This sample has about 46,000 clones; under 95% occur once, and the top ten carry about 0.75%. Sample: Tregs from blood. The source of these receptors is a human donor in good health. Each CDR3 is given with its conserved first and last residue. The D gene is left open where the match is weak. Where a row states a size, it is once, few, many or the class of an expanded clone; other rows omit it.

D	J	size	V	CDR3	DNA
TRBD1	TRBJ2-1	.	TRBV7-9	CASSLVGQGRGHNEQFF	TGTGCCAGCAGCTTAGTAGGACAGGGACGCGGGCACAATGAGCAGTTCTTC
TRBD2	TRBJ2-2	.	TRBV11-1	CASSLTLAGTGELFF	TGTGCCAGCAGCTTGACACTAGCGGGAACCGGGGAGCTGTTTTTT
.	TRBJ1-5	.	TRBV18	CASSPGWGNQPQHF	TGTGCCAGCTCACCGGGTTGGGGCAATCAGCCCCAGCATTTT
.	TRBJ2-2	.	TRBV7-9	CASSLLQNTGELFF	TGTGCCAGCAGCTTACTACAGAACACCGGGGAGCTGTTTTTT
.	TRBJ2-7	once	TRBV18	CASSPIQDEQYF	TGTGCCAGCTCACCAATACAGGACGAGCAGTACTTC
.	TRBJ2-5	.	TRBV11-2	CASSLAPMGRIQETQYF	TGTGCCAGCAGCTTAGCCCCCATGGGTAGGATACAAGAGACCCAGTACTTC
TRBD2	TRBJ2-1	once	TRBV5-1	CASSLARLAGVYNEQFF	TGCGCCAGCAGCTTGGCGAGACTAGCGGGTGTTTACAATGAGCAGTTCTTC
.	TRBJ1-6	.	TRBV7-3	CASSWKQGSPLHF	TGTGCCAGCAGCTGGAAACAGGGTTCACCCCTCCACTTT
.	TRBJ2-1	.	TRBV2	CASRLADQRRNEQFF	TGTGCCAGCAGATTAGCGGACCAACGCCGGAATGAGCAGTTCTTC
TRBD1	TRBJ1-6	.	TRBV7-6	CASSSGTAYNSPLHF	TGTGCCAGCAGCTCCGGGACAGCCTATAATTCACCCCTCCACTTT
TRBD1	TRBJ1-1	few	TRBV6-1	CASRWDRKAFF	TGTGCCAGCAGATGGGACAGGAAAGCTTTCTTT
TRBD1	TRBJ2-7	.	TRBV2	CASRLLGGDRGYEQYF	TGTGCCAGCCGACTCTTGGGAGGGGACAGGGGCTACGAGCAGTACTTC
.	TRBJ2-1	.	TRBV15	CATSRDGEQFF	TGTGCCACCAGCAGAGATGGCGAGCAGTTCTTC
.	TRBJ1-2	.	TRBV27	CASSLQGNYGYTF	TGTGCCAGCAGTTTACAGGGAAACTATGGCTACACCTTC
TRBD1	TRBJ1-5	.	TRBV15	CATSRLDRGTDQPQHF	TGTGCCACCAGCAGACTCGACAGGGGGACGGATCAGCCCCAGCATTTT
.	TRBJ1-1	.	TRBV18	CASSLNGGRYTEAFF	TGTGCCAGCTCACTGAATGGGGGCAGGTACACTGAAGCTTTCTTT
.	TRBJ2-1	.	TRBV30	CAWRGLITANEQFF	TGTGCCTGGAGGGGTCTAATAACTGCCAATGAGCAGTTCTTC
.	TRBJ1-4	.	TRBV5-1	CASSRQVNEKLFF	TGCGCCAGCAGCAGGCAGGTTAATGAAAAACTGTTTTTT
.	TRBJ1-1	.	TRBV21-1	CASSLDPGVDTEAFF	TGTGCCAGCAGCTTGGATCCCGGGGTTGACACTGAAGCTTTCTTT
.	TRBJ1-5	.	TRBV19	CASKVAYYSNQPQHF	TGTGCCAGTAAGGTGGCCTATTATAGCAATCAGCCCCAGCATTTT
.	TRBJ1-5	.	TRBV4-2	CASSQGGLRGDQPQHF	TGTGCCAGCAGCCAAGGTGGATTGAGGGGTGATCAGCCCCAGCATTTT
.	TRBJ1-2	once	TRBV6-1	CASSEGRGYTF	TGTGCCAGCAGTGAAGGTCGAGGCTACACCTTC
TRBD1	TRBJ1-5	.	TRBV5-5	CASSLEHRGSNQPQHF	TGTGCCAGCAGCTTAGAGCACAGGGGGAGCAATCAGCCCCAGCATTTT
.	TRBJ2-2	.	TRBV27	CASSLVRLAGELFF	TGTGCCAGCAGTTTAGTACGCCTCGCCGGGGAGCTGTTTTTT
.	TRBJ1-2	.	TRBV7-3	CASSLGPGAAKGYGYTF	TGTGCCAGCAGCTTAGGCCCCGGGGCAGCAAAAGGCTATGGCTACACCTTC
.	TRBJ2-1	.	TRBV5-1	CASRRDPDNEQFF	TGCGCCAGCAGGCGCGACCCTGACAATGAGCAGTTCTTC
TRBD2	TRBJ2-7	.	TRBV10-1	CASSLRGLAGGEYF	TGCGCCAGCAGCCTTCGGGGACTAGCGGGAGGGGAGTACTTC
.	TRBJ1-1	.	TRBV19	CARSGTEAFF	TGTGCCAGGTCAGGGACTGAAGCTTTCTTT
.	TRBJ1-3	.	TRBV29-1	CSVEDRREIRSGNTIYF	TGCAGCGTTGAAGATCGGAGGGAGATTCGCTCTGGAAACACCATATATTTT
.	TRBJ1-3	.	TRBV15	CATSRVGGGNTIYF	TGTGCCACCAGCAGAGTTGGCGGAGGAAACACCATATATTTT
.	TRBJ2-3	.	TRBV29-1	CSVRRYSSTDTQYF	TGCAGCGTACGCCGATACTCTAGCACAGATACGCAGTATTTT
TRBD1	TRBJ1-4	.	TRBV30	CAWREQGRFEKLFF	TGTGCCTGGAGGGAACAGGGGCGCTTTGAAAAACTGTTTTTT
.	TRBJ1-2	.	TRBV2	CASSRTGFGYGYTF	TGTGCCAGCAGTCGTACAGGGTTCGGCTATGGCTACACCTTC
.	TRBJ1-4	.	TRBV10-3	CAISESTLSGTHEKLFF	TGTGCCATCAGTGAGTCGACTCTGTCAGGGACGCATGAAAAACTGTTTTTT
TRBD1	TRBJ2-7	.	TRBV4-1	CASSRQPGQEIHEQYF	TGCGCCAGCAGCCGACAGCCGGGACAGGAGATACACGAGCAGTACTTC
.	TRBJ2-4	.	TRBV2	CASSEGGSLAKNIQYF	TGTGCCAGCAGTGAAGGGGGATCGCTAGCCAAAAACATTCAGTACTTC
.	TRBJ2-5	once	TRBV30	CAWSFGETQYF	TGTGCCTGGAGCTTCGGGGAGACCCAGTACTTC
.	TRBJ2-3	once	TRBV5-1	CASSPGASTDTQYF	TGCGCCAGCAGCCCTGGAGCGAGCACAGATACGCAGTATTTT
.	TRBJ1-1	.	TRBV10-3	CASGGGRALSEAFF	TGTGCCAGCGGGGGGGGCAGAGCCCTTTCTGAAGCTTTCTTT
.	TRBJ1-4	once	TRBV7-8	CASSLYGFNEKLFF	TGTGCCAGCAGCCTATACGGGTTCAATGAAAAACTGTTTTTT
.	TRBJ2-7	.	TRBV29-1	CSVEGDYGYEQYF	TGCAGCGTTGAGGGTGACTATGGATACGAGCAGTACTTC
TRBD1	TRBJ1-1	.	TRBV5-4	CASSGDRGRGVDTEAFF	TGTGCCAGCAGCGGCGACAGGGGGCGCGGGGTGGACACTGAAGCTTTCTTT
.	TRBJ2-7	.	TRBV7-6	CASSPGGVPYEQYF	TGTGCCAGCAGCCCAGGAGGGGTTCCCTACGAGCAGTACTTC
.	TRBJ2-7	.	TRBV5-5	CASSLGALLSGSTYEQYF	TGTGCCAGCAGCTTGGGGGCACTTTTGAGCGGATCAACCTACGAGCAGTACTTC
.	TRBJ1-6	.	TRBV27	CASSSNRYGPLHF	TGTGCCAGCAGCTCAAACCGGTACGGACCCCTCCACTTT
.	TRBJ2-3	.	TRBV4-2	CASSRAWRYNTDTQYF	TGTGCCAGCAGCCGAGCCTGGCGGTATAACACAGATACGCAGTATTTT
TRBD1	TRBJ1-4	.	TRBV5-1	CASSTGQVLNEKLFF	TGCGCCAGCAGCACCGGACAGGTTCTTAATGAAAAACTGTTTTTT
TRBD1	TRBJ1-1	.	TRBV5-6	CASSLFQGARGNEAFF	TGTGCCAGCAGCTTGTTCCAGGGGGCTAGGGGGAATGAAGCTTTCTTT
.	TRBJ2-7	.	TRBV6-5	CASARRTGPYEQYF	TGTGCCAGCGCCAGGAGGACGGGCCCCTACGAGCAGTACTTC
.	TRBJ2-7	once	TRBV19	CASSIIGGWQGSSLREQYF	TGTGCCAGTAGTATAATCGGCGGGTGGCAGGGGAGTTCGCTACGAGAGCAGTACTTC
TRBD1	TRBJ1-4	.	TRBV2	CASRGTALGEKLFF	TGTGCCAGCAGGGGGACAGCCCTCGGGGAAAAACTGTTTTTT
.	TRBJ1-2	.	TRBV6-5	CASSYSVALNYGYTF	TGTGCCAGCAGTTACTCTGTGGCTCTTAACTATGGCTACACCTTC
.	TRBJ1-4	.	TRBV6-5	CASSRGIIGTKLFF	TGTGCCAGCAGCCGCGGGATTATCGGGACAAAACTGTTTTTT
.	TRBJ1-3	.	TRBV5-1	CASSGGPNSGNTIYF	TGCGCCAGCAGCGGGGGGCCAAACTCTGGAAACACCATATATTTT
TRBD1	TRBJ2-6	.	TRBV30	CAQGQGAGANVLTF	TGTGCCCAAGGACAGGGGGCCGGGGCCAACGTCCTGACTTTC
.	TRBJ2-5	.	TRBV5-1	CASRRSPGRGFQETQYF	TGCGCCAGCAGGAGATCCCCGGGACGGGGCTTTCAAGAGACCCAGTACTTC
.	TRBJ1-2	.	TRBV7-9	CASSLVRYSYGYTF	TGTGCCAGCAGCTTAGTCCGATACAGCTATGGCTACACCTTC